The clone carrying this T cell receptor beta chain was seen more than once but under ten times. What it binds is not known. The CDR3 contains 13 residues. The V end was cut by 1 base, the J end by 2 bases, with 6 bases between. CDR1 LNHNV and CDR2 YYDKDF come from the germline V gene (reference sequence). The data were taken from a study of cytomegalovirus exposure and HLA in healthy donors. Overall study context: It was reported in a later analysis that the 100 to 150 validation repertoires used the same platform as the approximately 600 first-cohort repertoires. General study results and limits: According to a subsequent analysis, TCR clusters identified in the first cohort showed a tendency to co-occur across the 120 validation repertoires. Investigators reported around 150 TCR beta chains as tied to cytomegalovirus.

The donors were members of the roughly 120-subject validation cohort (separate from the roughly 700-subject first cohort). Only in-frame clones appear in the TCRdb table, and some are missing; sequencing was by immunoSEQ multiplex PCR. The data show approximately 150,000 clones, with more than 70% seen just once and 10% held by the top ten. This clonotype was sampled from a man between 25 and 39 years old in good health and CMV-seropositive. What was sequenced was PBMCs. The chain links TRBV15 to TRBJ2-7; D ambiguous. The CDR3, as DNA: TGTGCCACCAGCAGAGGAGTCACCTACGAGCAGTACTTC. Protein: CATSRGVTYEQYF.